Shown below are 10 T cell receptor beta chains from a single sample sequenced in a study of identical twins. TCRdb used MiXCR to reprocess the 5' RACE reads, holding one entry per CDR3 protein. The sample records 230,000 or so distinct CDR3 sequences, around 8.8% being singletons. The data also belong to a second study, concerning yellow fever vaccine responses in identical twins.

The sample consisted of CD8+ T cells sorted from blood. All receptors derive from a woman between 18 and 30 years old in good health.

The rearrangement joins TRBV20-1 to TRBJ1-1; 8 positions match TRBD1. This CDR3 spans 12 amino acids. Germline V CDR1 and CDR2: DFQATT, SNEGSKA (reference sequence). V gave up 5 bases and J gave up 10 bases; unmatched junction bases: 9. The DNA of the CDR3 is TGCAGTGCTGGGACAGGCGGGGTGGGAGCTTTCTTT. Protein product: CSAGTGGVGAFF.

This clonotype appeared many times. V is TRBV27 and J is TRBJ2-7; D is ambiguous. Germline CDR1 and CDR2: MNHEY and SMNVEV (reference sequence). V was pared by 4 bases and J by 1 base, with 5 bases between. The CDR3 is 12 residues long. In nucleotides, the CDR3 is TGTGCCAGCAGTTCCTCATCCTACGAGCAGTACTTC. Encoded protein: CASSSSSYEQYF.

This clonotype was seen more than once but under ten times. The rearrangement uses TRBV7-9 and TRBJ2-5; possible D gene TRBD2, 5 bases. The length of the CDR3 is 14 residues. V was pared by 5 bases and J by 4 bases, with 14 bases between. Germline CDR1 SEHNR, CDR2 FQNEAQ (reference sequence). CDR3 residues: CASSPPVEGETQYF. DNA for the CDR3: TGTGCCAGCAGCCCCCCCGTTGAGGGAGAGACCCAGTACTTC.

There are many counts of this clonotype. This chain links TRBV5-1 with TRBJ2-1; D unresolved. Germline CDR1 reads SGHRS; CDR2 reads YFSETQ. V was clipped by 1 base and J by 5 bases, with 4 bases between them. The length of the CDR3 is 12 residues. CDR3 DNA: TGCGCCAGCAGCTTGCGCCACAATGAGCAGTTCTTC. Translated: CASSLRHNEQFF.

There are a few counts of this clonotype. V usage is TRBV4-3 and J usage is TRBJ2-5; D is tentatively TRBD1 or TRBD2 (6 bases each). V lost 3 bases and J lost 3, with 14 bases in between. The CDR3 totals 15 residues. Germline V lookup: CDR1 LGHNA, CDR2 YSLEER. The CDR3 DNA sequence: TGCGCCAGCAGCCAGGCCTTGGGGGGCAAAGAGACCCAGTACTTC. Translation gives CASSQALGGKETQYF.

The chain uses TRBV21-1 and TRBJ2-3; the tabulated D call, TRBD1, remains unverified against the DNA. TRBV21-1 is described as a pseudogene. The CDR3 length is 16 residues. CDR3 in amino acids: CASSKAGTGDSDTQYF. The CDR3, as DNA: TGTGCCAGCAGCAAAGCCGGGACAGGGGACTCAGATACGCAGTATTTT.

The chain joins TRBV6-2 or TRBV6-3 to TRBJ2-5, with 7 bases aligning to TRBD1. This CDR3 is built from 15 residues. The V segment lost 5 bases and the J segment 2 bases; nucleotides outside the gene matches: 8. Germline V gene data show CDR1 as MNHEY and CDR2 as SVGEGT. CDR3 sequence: CASSDPTGRQETQYF. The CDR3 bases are TGTGCCAGCAGTGACCCGACAGGGCGGCAAGAGACCCAGTACTTC.

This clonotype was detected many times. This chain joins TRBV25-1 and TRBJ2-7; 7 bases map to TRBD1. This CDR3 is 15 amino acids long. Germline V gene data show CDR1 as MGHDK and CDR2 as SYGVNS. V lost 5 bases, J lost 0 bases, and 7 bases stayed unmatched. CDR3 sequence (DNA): TGTGCCAGCAGTATGGGACAGCTGAGCTCCTACGAGCAGTACTTC. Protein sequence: CASSMGQLSSYEQYF.

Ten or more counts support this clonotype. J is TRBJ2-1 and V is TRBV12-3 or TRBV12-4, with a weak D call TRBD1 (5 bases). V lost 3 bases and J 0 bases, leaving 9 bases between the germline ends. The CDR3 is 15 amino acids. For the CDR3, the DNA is TGTGCCAGCAGTTTGGAAGGGGACTCCTACAATGAGCAGTTCTTC. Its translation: CASSLEGDSYNEQFF.

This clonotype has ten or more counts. The CDR3 DNA sequence: TGCAGCGGAAAGGGGACTAGCGACTCCTACAATGAGCAGTTCTTC. This encodes CSGKGTSDSYNEQFF. The V call is TRBV29-1, the J call TRBJ2-1; 10 bases are shared with TRBD2. The CDR3 runs 15 residues. Germline V gives CDR1 SQVTM, CDR2 ANQGSEA. V gave up 7 bases and J gave up 0 bases; unmatched junction bases: 6.